This TCR beta chain originates from a study of CD8 T cells in ankylosing spondylitis. Notes on the study in general: It appeared that ankylosing spondylitis blood was characterized by a TCR beta motif of roughly 8 highly homologous variants.

Turning to this clonotype: Its antigen is still unknown.

Germline V gene sequence: CDR1 MNHEY, CDR2 SMNVEV (reference sequence). The CDR3 is made up of 14 amino acids. Trimming pared 5 bases from V and 3 bases from J, leaving 11 bases between. Quantitative 5'-RACE with molecular barcodes generated TCR beta libraries. TCRdb re-called the 5' RACE reads through MiXCR, storing one row per CDR3 protein. The sample yields roughly 150,000 distinct CDR3 sequences, roughly 10% seen once. This TCR came from a female donor with ankylosing spondylitis or in good health (not recorded which). The sample taken for sequencing was blood, either unsorted or a sorted T cell fraction (not recorded which). J is TRBJ1-5 and V is TRBV27; possibly TRBD1 for D (5 bases). CDR3 sequence: CASSRGTPNQPQHF. CDR3 sequence (DNA): TGTGCCAGCAGTCGGGGCACCCCCAATCAGCCCCAGCATTTT.